This TCR beta chain was profiled in a study of T cell repertoires in aging, cancer and after chemotherapy. As for the study in general: Repeat sampling of healthy donors over several months to years showed clear clonal overlap. General study points: These repertoire data do not allow conclusions about immunological memory after chemotherapy. Compared with age-matched healthy donors, untreated hematological or solid cancer patients showed higher blood TCR clonality.

TRB rearrangements spanning V, D and J were amplified using mixed TRB-A/B primers. TCRdb fed the multiplex PCR reads into MiXCR, producing one record per CDR3 protein. The repertoire consists of about 11,000 distinct CDR3 sequences, with 30% occurring once and the leading ten covering about 1.9%. Amplification of TCR beta used genomic DNA extracted from peripheral blood. This clonotype is classed as medium-sized (0.01 to 0.1%). What it recognizes is unknown. This sequence originates from a human donor in good health. The sequenced material came from blood.

The CDR3 DNA reads as TGTGCCTGGAGTTGGGGCATAAGCTCCTACGAGCAGTACTTC. Amino acid sequence: CAWSWGISSYEQYF. This chain joins TRBV30 and TRBJ2-7, with D possibly matching TRBD1 (5 bases). Trimming pared 2 bases from V and 0 bases from J, leaving 11 bases between. Germline-derived CDR1 and CDR2 are GTSNPN and SVGIG (reference sequence). CDR3 length: 14 amino acids.